This T cell receptor beta chain was captured by sequencing in a study of T cells after yellow fever vaccination. Template switching by 5'RACE produced TCR cDNA, adding a universal primer site and UMIs. MiXCR, run by TCRdb on the 5' RACE reads, gives a single entry per CDR3 protein. The repertoire has 160,000 or so distinct CDR3 sequences, less than 9% of them found once; the top ten carry 2.5%. This clonotype was recorded many times. Its antigen remains unknown. The CDR3 spans 13 residues. Between the trimmed V and J ends, which lost 0 bases and 5 bases, there was a span of 9 bases. Germline V CDR1 and CDR2: SGHKS, YYEKEE (reference sequence). General observations from the study: Contamination of FACS-sorted repertoires by abundant clonotypes from the bulk population could occur.

Specimen: CD4+ T cells sorted from PBMCs, collected 5 to 6 days after the first yellow fever vaccination. This chain uses TRBV5-5 with TRBJ2-7, with D hard to call. The TCR sequence derives from a man between 18 and 35 years old who received the YFV17D yellow fever vaccine. CDR3 DNA: TGTGCCAGCAGCTTGGTATCCCGGGACGAGCAGTACGTC. Translated, it gives CASSLVSRDEQYV.